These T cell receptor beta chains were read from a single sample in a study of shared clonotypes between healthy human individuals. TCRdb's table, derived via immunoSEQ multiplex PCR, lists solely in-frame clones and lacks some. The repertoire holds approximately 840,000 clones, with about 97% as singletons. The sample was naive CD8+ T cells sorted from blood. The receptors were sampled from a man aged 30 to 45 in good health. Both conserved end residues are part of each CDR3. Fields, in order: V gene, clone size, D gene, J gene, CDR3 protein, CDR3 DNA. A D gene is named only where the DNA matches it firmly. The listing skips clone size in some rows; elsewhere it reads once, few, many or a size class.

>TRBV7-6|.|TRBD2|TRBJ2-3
CASSFLAGAGTDTQYF
TGTGCCAGCAGCTTTCTAGCGGGAGCTGGCACAGATACGCAGTATTTT
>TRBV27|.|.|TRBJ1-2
CASSKPGSESGYTF
TGTGCCAGCAGTAAACCAGGCAGCGAGTCTGGCTACACCTTC
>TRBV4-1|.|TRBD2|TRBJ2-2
CASSPWTSGTGELFF
TGCGCCAGCAGCCCGTGGACTAGCGGGACCGGGGAGCTGTTTTTT
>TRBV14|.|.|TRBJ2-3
CASSQAISTDTQYF
TGTGCCAGCAGTCAAGCGATTAGCACAGATACGCAGTATTTT
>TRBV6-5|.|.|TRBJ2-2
CASSSLGNTGELFF
TGTGCCAGCAGTTCTTTGGGTAACACCGGGGAGCTGTTTTTT
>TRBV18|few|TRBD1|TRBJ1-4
CASGQGGTANEKLFF
TGTGCCAGCGGACAGGGGGGGACAGCGAATGAAAAACTGTTTTTT
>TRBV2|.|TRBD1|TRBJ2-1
CASSGTSGTGGDEQFF
TGTGCCAGCAGTGGGACCTCCGGGACAGGGGGCGATGAGCAGTTCTTC
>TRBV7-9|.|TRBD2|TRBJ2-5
CASSPRGLAGGKKETQYF
TGTGCCAGCAGCCCAAGGGGGCTAGCGGGAGGGAAAAAAGAGACCCAGTACTTC
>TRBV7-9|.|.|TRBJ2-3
CASIDAVLADTQYF
TGTGCCAGCATAGATGCTGTTTTAGCAGATACGCAGTATTTT
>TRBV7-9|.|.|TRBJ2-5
CASSAFGGGETQYF
TGTGCCAGCAGCGCCTTTGGAGGGGGTGAGACCCAGTACTTC
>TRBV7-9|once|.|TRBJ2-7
CASSPWGTRDSYEQYF
TGTGCCAGCAGCCCCTGGGGGACAAGGGACTCCTACGAGCAGTACTTC
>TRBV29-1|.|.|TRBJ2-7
CSVTELSYEQYF
TGCAGCGTTACAGAGTTGTCCTACGAGCAGTACTTC
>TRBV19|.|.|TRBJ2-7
CASSGQEGLGYEQYF
TGTGCCAGTAGTGGACAGGAGGGTTTAGGCTACGAGCAGTACTTC
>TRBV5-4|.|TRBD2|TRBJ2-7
CASSYSGSSNEQYF
TGTGCCAGCAGTTATAGCGGGAGTAGCAACGAGCAGTACTTC
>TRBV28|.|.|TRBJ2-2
CASSDPTQGGSTGELFF
TGTGCCAGCAGTGACCCTACACAAGGGGGGAGCACCGGGGAGCTGTTTTTT
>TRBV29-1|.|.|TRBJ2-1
CSVGRDTRSYNEQFF
TGCAGCGTTGGGCGGGACACCCGCTCCTACAATGAGCAGTTCTTC
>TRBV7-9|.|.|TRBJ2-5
CASSSTPPTGEETQYF
TGTGCCAGCAGCTCTACCCCACCCACGGGGGAAGAGACCCAGTACTTC